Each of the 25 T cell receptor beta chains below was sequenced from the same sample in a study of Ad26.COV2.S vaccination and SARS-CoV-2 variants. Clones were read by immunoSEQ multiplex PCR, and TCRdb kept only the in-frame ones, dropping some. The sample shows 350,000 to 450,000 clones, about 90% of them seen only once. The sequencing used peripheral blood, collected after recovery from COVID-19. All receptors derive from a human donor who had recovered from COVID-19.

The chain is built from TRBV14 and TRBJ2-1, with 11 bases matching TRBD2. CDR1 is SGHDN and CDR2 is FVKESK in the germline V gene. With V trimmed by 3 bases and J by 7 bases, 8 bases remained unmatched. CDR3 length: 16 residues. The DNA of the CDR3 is TGTGCCAGCAGCCACCATGGTAGCGGGGGGGCAAATGAGCAGTTCTTC. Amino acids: CASSHHGSGGANEQFF.

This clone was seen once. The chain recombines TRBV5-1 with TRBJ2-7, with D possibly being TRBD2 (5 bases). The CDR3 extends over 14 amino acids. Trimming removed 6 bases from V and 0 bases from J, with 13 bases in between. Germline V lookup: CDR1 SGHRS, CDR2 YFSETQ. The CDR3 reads CASKLGDSSYEQYF. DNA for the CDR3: TGCGCCAGCAAACTCGGGGATAGCTCCTACGAGCAGTACTTC. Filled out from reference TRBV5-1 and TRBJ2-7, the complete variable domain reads KAGVTQTPRYLIKTRGQQVTLSCSPISGHRSVSWYQQTPGQGLQFLFEYFSETQRNKGNFPGRFSGRQFSNSRSEMNVSTLELGDSALYLCASKLGDSSYEQYFGPGTRLTVT.

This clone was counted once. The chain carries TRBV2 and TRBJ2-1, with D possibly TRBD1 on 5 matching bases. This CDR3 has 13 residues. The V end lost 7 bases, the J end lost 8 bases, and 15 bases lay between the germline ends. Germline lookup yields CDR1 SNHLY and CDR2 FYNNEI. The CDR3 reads CASTTTGFDEQFF. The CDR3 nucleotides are TGTGCCAGCACTACCACAGGTTTCGATGAGCAGTTCTTC.

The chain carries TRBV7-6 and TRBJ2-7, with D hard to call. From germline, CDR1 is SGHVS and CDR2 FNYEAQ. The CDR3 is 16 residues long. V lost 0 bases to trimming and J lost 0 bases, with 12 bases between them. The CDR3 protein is CASSLAVSAASYEQYF. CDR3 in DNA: TGTGCCAGCAGCTTAGCGGTCAGCGCTGCCTCCTACGAGCAGTACTTC.

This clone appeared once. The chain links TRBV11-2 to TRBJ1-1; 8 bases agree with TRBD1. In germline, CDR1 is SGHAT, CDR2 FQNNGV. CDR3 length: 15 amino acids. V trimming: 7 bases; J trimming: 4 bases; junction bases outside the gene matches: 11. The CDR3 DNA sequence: TGTGCCAGCATCGAGGGCAGGGGGCTTGGCACTGAAGCTTTCTTT. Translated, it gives CASIEGRGLGTEAFF. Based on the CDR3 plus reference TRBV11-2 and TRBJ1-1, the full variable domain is EAGVAQSPRYKIIEKRQSVAFWCNPISGHATLYWYQQILGQGPKLLIQFQNNGVVDDSQLPKDRFSAERLKGVDSTLKIQPAKLEDSAVYLCASIEGRGLGTEAFFGQGTRLTVV.

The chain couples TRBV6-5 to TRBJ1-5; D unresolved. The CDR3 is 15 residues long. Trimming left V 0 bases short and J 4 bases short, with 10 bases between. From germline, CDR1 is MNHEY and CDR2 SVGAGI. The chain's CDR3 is CASSYSDRGNQPQHF. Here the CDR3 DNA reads TGTGCCAGCAGTTACTCGGATCGAGGGAATCAGCCCCAGCATTTT.

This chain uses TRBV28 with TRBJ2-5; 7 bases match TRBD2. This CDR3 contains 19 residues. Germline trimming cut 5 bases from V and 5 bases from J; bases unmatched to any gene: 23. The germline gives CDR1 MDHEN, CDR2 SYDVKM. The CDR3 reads CASSPPPAGEVGMVETQYF. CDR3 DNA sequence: TGTGCCAGCAGTCCCCCCCCCGCGGGGGAAGTTGGGATGGTGGAGACCCAGTACTTC.

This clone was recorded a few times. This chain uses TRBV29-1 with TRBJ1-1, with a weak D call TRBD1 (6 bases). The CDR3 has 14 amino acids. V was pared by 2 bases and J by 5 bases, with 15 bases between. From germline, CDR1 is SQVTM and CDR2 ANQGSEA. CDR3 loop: CSVERTAGGTEAFF. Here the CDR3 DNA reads TGCAGCGTTGAACGGACAGCGGGAGGGACTGAAGCTTTCTTT. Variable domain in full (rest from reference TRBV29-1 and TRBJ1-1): SAVISQKPSRDICQRGTSLTIQCQVDSQVTMMFWYRQQPGQSLTLIATANQGSEATYESGFVIDKFPISRPNLTFSTLTVSNMSPEDSSIYLCSVERTAGGTEAFFGQGTRLTVV.

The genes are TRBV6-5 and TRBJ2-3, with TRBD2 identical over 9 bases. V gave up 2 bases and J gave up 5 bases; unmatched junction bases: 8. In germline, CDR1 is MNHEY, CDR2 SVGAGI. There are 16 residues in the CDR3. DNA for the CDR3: TGTGCCAGCAGTTACACCGCGGGGGGGGGTATAGATACGCAGTATTTT. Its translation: CASSYTAGGGIDTQYF.

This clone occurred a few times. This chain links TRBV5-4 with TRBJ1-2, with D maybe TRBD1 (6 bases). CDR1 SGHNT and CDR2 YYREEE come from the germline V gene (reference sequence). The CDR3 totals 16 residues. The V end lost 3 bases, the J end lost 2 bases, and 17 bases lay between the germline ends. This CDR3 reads CASSSKTGATNYGYTF. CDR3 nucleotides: TGTGCCAGCAGCTCCAAGACAGGCGCCACAAACTATGGCTACACCTTC.

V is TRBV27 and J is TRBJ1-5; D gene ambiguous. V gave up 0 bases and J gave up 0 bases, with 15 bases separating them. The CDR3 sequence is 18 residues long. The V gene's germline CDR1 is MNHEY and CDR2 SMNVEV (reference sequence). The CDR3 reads CASSLSPPGSASNQPQHF. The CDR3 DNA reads TGTGCCAGCAGTTTATCTCCCCCTGGCAGCGCTAGCAATCAGCCCCAGCATTTT.

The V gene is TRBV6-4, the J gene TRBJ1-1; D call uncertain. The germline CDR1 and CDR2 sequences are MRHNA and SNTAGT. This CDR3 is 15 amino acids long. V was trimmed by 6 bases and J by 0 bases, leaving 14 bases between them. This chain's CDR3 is CASSADVNMNTEAFF. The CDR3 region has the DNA TGTGCCAGCAGCGCCGACGTAAACATGAACACTGAAGCTTTCTTT.

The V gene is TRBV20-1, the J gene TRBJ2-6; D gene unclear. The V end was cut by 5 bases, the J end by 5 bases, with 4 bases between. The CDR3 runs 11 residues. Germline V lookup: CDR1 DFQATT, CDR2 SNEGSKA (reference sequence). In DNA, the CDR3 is TGCAGTGCTTTCAGGGCCAACGTCCTGACTTTC. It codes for CSAFRANVLTF.

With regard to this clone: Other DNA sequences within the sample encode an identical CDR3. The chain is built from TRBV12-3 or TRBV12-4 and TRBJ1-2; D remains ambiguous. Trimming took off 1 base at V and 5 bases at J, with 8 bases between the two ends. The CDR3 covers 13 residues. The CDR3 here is CASSLGGPYGYTF. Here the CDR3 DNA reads TGTGCCAGCAGTTTAGGCGGACCTTATGGCTACACCTTC.

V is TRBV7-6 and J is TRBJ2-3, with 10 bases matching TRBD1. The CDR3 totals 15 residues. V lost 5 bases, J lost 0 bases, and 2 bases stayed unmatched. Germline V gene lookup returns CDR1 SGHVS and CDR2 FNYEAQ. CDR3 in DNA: TGTGCCAGCAGCCTGGGACAGGGGAGCACAGATACGCAGTATTTT. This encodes CASSLGQGSTDTQYF. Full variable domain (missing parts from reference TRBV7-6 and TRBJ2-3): GAGVSQSPRYKVTKRGQDVALRCDPISGHVSLYWYRQALGQGPEFLTYFNYEAQQDKSGLPNDRFSAERPEGSISTLTIQRTEQRDSAMYRCASSLGQGSTDTQYFGPGTRLTVL.

The CDR3 region has the DNA TGTGCCACCAGTGGGGCCCACTCCTACAATGAGCAGTTCTTC. It specifies CATSGAHSYNEQFF. The chain uses TRBV24-1 and TRBJ2-1; D unresolved. The CDR3 extends over 14 amino acids. Trimming cost V 5 bases and J 0 bases, with 7 bases left between them. Germline CDR1 and CDR2: KGHDR and SFDVKD.

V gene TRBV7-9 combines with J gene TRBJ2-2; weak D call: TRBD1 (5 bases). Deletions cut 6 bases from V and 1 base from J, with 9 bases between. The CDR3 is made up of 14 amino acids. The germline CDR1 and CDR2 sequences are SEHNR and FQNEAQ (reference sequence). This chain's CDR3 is CASRQEMNTGELFF. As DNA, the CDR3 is TGTGCCAGCAGACAGGAAATGAACACCGGGGAGCTGTTTTTT.

The CDR3 sequence is CASSLEGGSTGELFF. The CDR3 coding sequence is TGCGCCAGCAGCTTGGAAGGGGGGTCCACCGGGGAGCTGTTTTTT. The chain joins TRBV5-1 to TRBJ2-2; D possibly matches TRBD1 or TRBD2 (6 bases each). The CDR3 is made up of 15 amino acids. Germline V lookup: CDR1 SGHRS, CDR2 YFSETQ. V lost 0 bases and J lost 4, with 10 bases in between. The full variable domain, rest sourced from reference TRBV5-1 and TRBJ2-2, is KAGVTQTPRYLIKTRGQQVTLSCSPISGHRSVSWYQQTPGQGLQFLFEYFSETQRNKGNFPGRFSGRQFSNSRSEMNVSTLELGDSALYLCASSLEGGSTGELFFGEGSRLTVL.

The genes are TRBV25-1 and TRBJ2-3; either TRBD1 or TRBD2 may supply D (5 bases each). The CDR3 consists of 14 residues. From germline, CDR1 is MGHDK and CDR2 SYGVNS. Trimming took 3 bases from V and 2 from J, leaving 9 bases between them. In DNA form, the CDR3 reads TGTGCCAGCAGTGACGCCGGGGCCACAGATACGCAGTATTTT. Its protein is CASSDAGATDTQYF. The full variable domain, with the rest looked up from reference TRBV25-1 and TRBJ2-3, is EADIYQTPRYLVIGTGKKITLECSQTMGHDKMYWYQQDPGMELHLIHYSYGVNSTEKGDLSSESTVSRIRTEHFPLTLESARPSHTSQYLCASSDAGATDTQYFGPGTRLTVL.

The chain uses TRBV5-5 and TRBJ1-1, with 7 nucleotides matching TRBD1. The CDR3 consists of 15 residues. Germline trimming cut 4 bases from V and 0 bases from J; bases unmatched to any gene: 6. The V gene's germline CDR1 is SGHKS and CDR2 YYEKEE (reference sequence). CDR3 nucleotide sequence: TGTGCCAGCAGCAGGGACAGTACCATGAACACTGAAGCTTTCTTT. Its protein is CASSRDSTMNTEAFF.

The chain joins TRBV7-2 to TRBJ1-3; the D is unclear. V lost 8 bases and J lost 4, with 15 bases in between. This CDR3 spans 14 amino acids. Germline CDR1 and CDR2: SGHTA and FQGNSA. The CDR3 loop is CASSPGIWGNTIYF. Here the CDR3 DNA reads TGTGCCAGCTCGCCCGGGATCTGGGGAAACACCATATATTTT.

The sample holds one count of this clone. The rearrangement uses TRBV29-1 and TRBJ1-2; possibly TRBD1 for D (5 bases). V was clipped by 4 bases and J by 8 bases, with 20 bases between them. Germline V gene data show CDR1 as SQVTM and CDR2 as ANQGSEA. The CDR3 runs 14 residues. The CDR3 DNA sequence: TGCAGCGTTGTCTCGGGTGGCAGGGTGGGGGGCTACACCTTC. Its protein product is CSVVSGGRVGGYTF.

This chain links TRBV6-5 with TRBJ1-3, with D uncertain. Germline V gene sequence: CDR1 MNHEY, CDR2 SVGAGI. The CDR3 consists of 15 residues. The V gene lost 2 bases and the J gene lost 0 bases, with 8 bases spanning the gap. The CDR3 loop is CASSYSVNSGNTIYF. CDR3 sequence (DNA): TGTGCCAGCAGTTACAGTGTAAACTCTGGAAACACCATATATTTT.

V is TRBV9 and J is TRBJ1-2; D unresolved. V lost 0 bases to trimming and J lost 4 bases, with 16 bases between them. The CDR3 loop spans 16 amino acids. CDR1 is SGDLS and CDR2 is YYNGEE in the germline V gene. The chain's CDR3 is CASSVDPLGQTYGYTF. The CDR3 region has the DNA TGTGCCAGCAGCGTAGACCCCCTCGGGCAAACCTATGGCTACACCTTC. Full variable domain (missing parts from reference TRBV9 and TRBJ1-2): DSGVTQTPKHLITATGQRVTLRCSPRSGDLSVYWYQQSLDQGLQFLIQYYNGEERAKGNILERFSAQQFPDLHSELNLSSLELGDSALYFCASSVDPLGQTYGYTFGSGTRLTVV.

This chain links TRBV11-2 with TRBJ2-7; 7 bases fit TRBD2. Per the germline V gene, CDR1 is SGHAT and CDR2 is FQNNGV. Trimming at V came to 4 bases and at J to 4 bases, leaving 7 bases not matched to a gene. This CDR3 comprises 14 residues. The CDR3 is CASSSYGLGYEQYF. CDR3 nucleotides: TGTGCCAGCAGCTCCTACGGACTAGGGTACGAGCAGTACTTC.